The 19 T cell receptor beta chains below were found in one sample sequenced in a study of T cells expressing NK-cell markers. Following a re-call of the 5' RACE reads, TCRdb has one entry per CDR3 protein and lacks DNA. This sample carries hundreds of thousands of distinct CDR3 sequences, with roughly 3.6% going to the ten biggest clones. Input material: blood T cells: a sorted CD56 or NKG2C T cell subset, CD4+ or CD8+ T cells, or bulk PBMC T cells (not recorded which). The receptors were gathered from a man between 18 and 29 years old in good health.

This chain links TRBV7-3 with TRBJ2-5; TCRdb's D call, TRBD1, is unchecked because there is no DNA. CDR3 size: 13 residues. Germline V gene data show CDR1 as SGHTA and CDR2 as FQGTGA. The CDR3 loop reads CASSARGQETQYF. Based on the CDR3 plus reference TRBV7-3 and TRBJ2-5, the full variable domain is GAGVSQTPSNKVTEKGKYVELRCDPISGHTALYWYRQSLGQGPEFLIYFQGTGAADDSGLPNDRFFAVRPEGSVSTLKIQRTERGDSAVYLCASSARGQETQYFGPGTRLLVL.

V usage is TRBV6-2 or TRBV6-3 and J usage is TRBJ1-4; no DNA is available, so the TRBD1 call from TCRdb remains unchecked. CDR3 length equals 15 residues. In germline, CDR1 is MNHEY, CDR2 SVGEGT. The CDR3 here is CASSGGGIANEKLFF.

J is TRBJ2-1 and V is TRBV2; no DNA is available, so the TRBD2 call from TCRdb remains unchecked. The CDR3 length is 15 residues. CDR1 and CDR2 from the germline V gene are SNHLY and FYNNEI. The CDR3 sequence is CASRLADPSYNEQFF.

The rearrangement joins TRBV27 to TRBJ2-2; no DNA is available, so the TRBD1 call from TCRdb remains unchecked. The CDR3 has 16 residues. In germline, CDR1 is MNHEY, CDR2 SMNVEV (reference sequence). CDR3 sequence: CASRSLGQGKGGELFF.

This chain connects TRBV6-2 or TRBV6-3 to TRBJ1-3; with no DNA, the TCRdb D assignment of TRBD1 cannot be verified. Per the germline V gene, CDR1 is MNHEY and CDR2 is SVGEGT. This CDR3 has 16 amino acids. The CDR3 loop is CASRTPGTVSGNTIYF.

CDR3 region: CSVEGTGRAGELFF. The chain is built from TRBV29-1 and TRBJ2-2; the D call of TRBD1 rests on TCRdb alone, since no DNA is present to check it. This CDR3 contains 14 residues. Looked up from germline, CDR1 is SQVTM and CDR2 is ANQGSEA.

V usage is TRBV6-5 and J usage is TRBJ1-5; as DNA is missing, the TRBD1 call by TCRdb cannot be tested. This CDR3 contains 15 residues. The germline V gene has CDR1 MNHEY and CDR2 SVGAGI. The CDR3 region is CASSSRTIGNQPQHF.

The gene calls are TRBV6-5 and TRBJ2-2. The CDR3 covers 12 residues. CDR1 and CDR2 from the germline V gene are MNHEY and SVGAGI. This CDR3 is CASSRDPGELFF.

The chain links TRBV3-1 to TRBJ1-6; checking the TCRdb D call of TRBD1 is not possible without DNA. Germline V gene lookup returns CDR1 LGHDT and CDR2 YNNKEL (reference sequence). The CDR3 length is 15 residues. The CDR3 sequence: CASSQYPGVNSPLHF. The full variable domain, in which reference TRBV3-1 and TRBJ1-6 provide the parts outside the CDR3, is DTAVSQTPKYLVTQMGNDKSIKCEQNLGHDTMYWYKQDSKKFLKIMFSYNNKELIINETVPNRFSPKSPDKAHLNLHINSLELGDSAVYFCASSQYPGVNSPLHFGNGTRLTVT.

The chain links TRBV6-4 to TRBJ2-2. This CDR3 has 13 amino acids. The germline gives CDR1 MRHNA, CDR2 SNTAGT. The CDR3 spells CASSGTETGELFF.

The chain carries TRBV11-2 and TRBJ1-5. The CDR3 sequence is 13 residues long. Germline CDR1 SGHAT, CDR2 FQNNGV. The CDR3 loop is CASSSSTGQPQHF.

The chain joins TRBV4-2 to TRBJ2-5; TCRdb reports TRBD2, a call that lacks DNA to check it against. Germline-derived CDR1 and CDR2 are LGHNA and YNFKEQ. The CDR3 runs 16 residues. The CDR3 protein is CASSQDGTSGQETQYF.

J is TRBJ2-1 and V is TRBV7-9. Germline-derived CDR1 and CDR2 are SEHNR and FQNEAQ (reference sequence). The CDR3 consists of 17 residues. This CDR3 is CASSLAWTESSYNEQFF.

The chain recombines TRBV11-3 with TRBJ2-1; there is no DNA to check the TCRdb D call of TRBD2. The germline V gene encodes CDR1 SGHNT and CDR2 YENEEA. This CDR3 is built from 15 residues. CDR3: CASSLSPRVDNEQFF.

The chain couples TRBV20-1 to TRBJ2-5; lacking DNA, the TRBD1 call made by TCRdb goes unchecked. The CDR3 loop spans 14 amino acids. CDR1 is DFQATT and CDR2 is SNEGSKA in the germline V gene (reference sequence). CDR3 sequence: CSARVYRGLETQYF.

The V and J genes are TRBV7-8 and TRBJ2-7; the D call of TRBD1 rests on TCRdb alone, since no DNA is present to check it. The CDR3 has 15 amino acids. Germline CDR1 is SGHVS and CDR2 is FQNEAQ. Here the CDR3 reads CASIPLPIGTYEQYF. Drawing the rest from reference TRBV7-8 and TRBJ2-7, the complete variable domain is GAGVSQSPRYKVAKRGQDVALRCDPISGHVSLFWYQQALGQGPEFLTYFQNEAQLDKSGLPSDRFFAERPEGSVSTLKIQRTQQEDSAVYLCASIPLPIGTYEQYFGPGTRLTVT.

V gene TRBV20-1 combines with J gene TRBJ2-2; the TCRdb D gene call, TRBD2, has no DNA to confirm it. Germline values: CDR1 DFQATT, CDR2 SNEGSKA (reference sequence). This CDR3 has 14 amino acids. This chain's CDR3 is CSAAGRENTGELFF.

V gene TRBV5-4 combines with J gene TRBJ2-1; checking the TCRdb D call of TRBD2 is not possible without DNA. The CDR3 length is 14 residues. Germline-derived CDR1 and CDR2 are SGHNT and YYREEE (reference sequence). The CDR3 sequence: CASTEGVGPYEQFF.

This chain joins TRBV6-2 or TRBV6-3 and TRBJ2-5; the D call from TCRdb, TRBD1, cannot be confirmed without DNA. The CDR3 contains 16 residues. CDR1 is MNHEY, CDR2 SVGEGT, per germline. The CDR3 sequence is CASTINIQGPQETQYF.